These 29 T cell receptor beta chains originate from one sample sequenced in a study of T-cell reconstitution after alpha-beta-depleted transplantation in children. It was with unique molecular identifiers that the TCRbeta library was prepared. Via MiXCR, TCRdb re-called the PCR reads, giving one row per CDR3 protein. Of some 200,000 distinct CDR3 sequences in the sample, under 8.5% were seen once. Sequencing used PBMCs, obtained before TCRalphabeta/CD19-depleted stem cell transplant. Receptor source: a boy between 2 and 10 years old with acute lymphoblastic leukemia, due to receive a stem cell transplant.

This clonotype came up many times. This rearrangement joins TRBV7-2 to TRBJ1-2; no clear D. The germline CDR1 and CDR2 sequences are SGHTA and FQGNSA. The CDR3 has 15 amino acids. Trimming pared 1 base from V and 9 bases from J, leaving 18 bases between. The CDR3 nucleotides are TGTGCCAGCAGCTTAGACGGACCGCGAAGTTTTAGCTACACCTTC. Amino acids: CASSLDGPRSFSYTF.

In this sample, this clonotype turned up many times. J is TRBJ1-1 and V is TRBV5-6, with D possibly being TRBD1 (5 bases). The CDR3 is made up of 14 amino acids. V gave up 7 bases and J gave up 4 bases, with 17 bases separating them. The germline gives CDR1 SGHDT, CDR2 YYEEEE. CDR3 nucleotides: TGTGCCAGCTGGGGGTGGTGGGCACCCACTGAAGCTTTCTTT. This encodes CASWGWWAPTEAFF.

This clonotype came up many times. The chain's CDR3 is CASSFNTQVRELFF. For the CDR3, the DNA is TGCGCCAGCAGCTTTAACACTCAGGTCCGGGAGCTGTTTTTT. The chain has TRBV5-1 and TRBJ2-2; D not resolved. V was cut by 2 bases and J by 9 bases, with 14 bases left in between. The CDR3 length is 14 residues. Germline V gene lookup returns CDR1 SGHRS and CDR2 YFSETQ.

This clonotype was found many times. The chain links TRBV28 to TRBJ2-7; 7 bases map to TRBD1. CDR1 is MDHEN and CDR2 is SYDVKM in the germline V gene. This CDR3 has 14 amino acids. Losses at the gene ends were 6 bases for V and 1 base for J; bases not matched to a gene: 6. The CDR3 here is CASSSTGFSYEQYF. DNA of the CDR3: TGTGCCAGCAGCTCGACAGGGTTTTCCTACGAGCAGTACTTC.

This CDR3 reads CASSSGPQTGELFF. In DNA, the CDR3 is TGTGCCAGCAGCTCGGGACCTCAAACCGGGGAGCTGTTTTTT. This chain joins TRBV7-2 and TRBJ2-2; tentatively, D is TRBD1 or TRBD2 (5 bases each). Germline-derived CDR1 and CDR2 are SGHTA and FQGNSA. This CDR3 spans 14 amino acids. V was trimmed by 4 bases and J by 5 bases, leaving 11 bases between them.

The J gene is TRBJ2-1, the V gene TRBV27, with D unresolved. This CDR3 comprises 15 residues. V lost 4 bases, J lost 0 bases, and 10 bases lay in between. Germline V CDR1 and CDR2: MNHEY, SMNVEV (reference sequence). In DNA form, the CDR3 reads TGTGCCAGCAGTTCCCGGGCCGTCTCCTACAATGAGCAGTTCTTC. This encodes CASSSRAVSYNEQFF.

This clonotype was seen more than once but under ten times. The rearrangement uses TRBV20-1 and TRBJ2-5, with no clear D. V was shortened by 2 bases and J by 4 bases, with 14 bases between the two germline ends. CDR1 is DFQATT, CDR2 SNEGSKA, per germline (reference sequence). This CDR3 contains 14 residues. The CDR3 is CSARKGVNGETQYF. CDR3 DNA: TGCAGTGCTAGAAAGGGCGTGAACGGAGAGACCCAGTACTTC.

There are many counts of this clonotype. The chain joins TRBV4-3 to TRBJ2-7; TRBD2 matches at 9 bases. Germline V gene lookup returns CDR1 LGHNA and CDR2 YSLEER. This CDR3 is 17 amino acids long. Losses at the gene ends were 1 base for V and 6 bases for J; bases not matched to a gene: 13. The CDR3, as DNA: TGCGCCAGCAGCCAAGGCCACTTAGCGGGGGCCCGGGGCGAGCAGTACTTC. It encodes CASSQGHLAGARGEQYF.

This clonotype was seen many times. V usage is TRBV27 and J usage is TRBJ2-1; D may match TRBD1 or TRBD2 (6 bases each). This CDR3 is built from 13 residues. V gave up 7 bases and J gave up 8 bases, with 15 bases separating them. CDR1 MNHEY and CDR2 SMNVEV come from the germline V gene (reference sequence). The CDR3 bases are TGTGCCAGCACCCCATTAGGGGGGTATGAGCAGTTCTTC. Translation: CASTPLGGYEQFF.

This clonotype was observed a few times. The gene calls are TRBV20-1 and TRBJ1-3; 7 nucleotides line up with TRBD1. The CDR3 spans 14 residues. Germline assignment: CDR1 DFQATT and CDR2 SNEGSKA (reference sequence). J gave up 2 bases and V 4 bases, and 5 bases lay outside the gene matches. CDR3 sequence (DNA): TGCAGTGCTACCACAGGGGTAACTGGAAACACCATATATTTT. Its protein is CSATTGVTGNTIYF.

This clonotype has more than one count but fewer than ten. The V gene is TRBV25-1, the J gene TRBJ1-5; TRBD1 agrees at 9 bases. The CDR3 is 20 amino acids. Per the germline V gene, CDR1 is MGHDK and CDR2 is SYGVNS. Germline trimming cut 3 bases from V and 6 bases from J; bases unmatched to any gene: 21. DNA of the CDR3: TGTGCCAGCAGTGATGGCCCGGGGGACAGGGAGGGCTCCCCGGGTCAGCCCCAGCATTTT. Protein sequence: CASSDGPGDREGSPGQPQHF.

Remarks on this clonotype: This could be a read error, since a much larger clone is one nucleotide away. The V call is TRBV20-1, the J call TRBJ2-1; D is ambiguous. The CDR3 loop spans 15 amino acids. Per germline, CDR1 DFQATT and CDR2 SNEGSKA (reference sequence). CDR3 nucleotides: TGCTGTGCTAGGAGTGCAGGTATGGCCTACAATGAGCAGTTCTTC. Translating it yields CCARSAGMAYNEQFF.

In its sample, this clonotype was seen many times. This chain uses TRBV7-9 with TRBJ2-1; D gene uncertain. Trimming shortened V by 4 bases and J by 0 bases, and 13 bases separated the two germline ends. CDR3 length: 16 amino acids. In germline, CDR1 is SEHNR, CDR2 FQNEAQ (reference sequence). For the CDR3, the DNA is TGTGCCAGCAGCTCCCGAATCCGGAGCTCCTACAATGAGCAGTTCTTC. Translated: CASSSRIRSSYNEQFF.

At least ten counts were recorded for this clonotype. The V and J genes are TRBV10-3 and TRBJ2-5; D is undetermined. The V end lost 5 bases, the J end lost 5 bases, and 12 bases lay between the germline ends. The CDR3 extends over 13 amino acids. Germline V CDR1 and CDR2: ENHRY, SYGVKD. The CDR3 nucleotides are TGTGCCATCAGTCCCGGACCCGAGGAGACCCAGTACTTC. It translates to CAISPGPEETQYF.

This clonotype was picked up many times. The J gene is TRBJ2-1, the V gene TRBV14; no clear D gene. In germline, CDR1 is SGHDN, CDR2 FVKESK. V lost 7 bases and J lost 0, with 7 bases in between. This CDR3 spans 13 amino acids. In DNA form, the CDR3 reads TGTGCCAGCACCCGTGGCTCCTACAATGAGCAGTTCTTC. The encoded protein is CASTRGSYNEQFF.

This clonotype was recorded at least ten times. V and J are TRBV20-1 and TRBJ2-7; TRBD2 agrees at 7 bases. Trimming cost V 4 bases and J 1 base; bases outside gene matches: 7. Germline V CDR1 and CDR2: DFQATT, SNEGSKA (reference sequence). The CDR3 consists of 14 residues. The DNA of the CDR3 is TGCAGTGCTAAAGGACTAGTAGGGTCCTACGAGCAGTACTTC. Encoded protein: CSAKGLVGSYEQYF.

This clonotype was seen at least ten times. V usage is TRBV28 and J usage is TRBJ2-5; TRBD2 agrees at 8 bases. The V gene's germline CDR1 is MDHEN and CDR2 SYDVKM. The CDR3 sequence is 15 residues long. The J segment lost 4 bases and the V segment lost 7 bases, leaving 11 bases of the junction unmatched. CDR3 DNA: TGTGCCAGCACCACTGGGGCGGGAGGTGCAGAGACCCAGTACTTC. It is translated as CASTTGAGGAETQYF. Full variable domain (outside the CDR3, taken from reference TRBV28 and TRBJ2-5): DVKVTQSSRYLVKRTGEKVFLECVQDMDHENMFWYRQDPGLGLRLIYFSYDVKMKEKGDIPEGYSVSREKKERFSLILESASTNQTSMYLCASTTGAGGAETQYFGPGTRLLVL.

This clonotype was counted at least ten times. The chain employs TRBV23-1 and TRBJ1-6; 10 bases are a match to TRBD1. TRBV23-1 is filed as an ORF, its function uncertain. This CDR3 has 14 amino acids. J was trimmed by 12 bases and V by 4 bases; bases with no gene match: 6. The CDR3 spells CASSRRQGARPLHF. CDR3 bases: TGCGCCAGCAGTCGGAGACAGGGGGCAAGACCCCTCCACTTT.

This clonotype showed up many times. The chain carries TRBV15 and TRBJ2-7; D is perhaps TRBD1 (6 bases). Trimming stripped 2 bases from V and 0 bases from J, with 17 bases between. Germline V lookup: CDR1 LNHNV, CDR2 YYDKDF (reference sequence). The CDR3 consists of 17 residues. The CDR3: CATSRWPGHSFSYEQYF. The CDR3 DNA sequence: TGTGCCACCAGCAGATGGCCGGGACATTCCTTCTCCTACGAGCAGTACTTC.

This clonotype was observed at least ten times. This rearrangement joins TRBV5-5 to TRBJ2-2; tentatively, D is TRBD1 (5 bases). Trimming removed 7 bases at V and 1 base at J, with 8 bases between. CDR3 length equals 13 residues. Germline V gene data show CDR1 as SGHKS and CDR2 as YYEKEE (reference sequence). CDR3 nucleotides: TGTGCCAGCGACAGTAAGAACACCGGGGAGCTGTTTTTT. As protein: CASDSKNTGELFF.

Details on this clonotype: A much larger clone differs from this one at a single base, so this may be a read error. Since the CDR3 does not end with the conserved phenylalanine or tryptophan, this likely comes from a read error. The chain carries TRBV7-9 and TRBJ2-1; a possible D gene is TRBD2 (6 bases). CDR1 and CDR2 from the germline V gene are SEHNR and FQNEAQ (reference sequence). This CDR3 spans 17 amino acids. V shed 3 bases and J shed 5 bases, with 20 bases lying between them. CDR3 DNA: TGTGCCAGCAGCTTCCAGGTGACGGCTAGCGCCAACAATGAGCAGTTCTGC. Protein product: CASSFQVTASANNEQFC.

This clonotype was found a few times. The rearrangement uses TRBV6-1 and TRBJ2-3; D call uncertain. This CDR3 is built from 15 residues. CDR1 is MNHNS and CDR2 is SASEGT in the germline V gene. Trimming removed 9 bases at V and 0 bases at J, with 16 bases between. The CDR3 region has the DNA TGTGCCAGTCGAAATTACCAGTTTAGCACAGATACGCAGTATTTT. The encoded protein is CASRNYQFSTDTQYF.

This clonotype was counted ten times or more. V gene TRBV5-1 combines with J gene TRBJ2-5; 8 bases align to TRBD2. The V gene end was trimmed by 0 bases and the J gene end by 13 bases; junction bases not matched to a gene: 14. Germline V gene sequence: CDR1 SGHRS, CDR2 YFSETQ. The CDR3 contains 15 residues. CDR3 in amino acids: CASSLDVIAGSPGYF. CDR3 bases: TGCGCCAGCAGCTTGGACGTAATAGCGGGATCCCCAGGGTACTTC.

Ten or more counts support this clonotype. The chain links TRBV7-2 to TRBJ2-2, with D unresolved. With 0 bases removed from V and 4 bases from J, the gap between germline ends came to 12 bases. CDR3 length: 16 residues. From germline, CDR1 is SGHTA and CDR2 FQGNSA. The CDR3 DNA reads TGTGCCAGCAGCTTAGCCATCAGCGTAGTCACCGGGGAGCTGTTTTTT. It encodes CASSLAISVVTGELFF.

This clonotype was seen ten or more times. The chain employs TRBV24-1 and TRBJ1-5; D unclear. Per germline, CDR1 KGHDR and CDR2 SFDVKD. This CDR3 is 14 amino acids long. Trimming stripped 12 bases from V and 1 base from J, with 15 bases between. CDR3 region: CAAQTSGSNQPQHF. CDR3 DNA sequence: TGTGCCGCACAGACCTCGGGCAGCAATCAGCCCCAGCATTTT.

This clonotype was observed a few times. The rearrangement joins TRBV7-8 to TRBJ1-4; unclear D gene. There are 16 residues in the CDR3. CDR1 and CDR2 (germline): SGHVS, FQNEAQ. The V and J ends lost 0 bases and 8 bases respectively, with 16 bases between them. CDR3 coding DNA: TGTGCCAGCAGCTTAGCGAAGTTGGTGACGGCGGAAAAACTGTTTTTT. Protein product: CASSLAKLVTAEKLFF.

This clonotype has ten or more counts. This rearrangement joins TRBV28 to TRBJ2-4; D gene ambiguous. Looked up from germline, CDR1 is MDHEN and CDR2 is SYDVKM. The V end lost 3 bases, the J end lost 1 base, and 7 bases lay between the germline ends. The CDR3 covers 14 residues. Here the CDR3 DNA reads TGTGCCAGCAGTTTTGAGTTTGCCAAAAACATTCAGTACTTC. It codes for CASSFEFAKNIQYF.

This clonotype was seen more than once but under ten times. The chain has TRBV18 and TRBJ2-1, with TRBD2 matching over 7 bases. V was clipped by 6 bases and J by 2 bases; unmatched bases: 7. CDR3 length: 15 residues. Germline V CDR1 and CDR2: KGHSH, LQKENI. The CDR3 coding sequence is TGTGCCAGCTCGCCCGGGACTAAAGCCTACAATGAGCAGTTCTTC. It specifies CASSPGTKAYNEQFF.

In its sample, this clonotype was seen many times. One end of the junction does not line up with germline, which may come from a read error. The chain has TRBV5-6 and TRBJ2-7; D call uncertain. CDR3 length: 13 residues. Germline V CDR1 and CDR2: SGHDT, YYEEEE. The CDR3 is CASTLDGFGEQYF. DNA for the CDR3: TGTGCCAGCACCTTGGACGGGTTCGGGGAGCAGTACTTC.